Following are 11 T cell receptor beta chains from one sample sequenced in a study of T cell responses to AZD1222 COVID-19 vaccine. TCRdb's table, derived via immunoSEQ multiplex PCR, lists solely in-frame clones and lacks some. Among around 100,000 clones listed, approximately 89% were seen once. The sample was peripheral blood, taken on day 0 of AZD1222 vaccination. These receptors were collected from an adult in good health.

The chain recombines TRBV5-4 with TRBJ2-2; 7 bases match TRBD1. CDR1 and CDR2 from the germline V gene are SGHNT and YYREEE (reference sequence). The trim removed 0 bases at V and 4 bases at J, leaving 3 bases unmatched. This CDR3 comprises 15 residues. The CDR3, as DNA: TGTGCCAGCAGCTTGGGACAGGGAGTCACCGGGGAGCTGTTTTTT. This sequence encodes CASSLGQGVTGELFF.

V gene TRBV19 combines with J gene TRBJ1-4; 7 positions agree with TRBD1. Trimming took 8 bases from V and 0 from J; bases not matched to a gene: 18. The V gene's germline CDR1 is LNHDA and CDR2 SQIVND (reference sequence). This CDR3 has 19 amino acids. The CDR3 DNA is TGTGCCAGTTACGGACAGGTCTCGTCATATATTGCAACTAATGAAAAACTGTTTTTT. It encodes CASYGQVSSYIATNEKLFF.

This clone was seen once. The V call is TRBV4-3, the J call TRBJ2-6; 11 positions agree with TRBD1. This CDR3 is 19 amino acids long. V dropped 2 bases and J dropped 0; count of bases not matched to a gene: 6. Germline CDR1 is LGHNA and CDR2 is YSLEER. For the CDR3, the DNA is TGCGCCAGCAGCCAATACGGGACAGGGGGTTCCTCTGGGGCCAACGTCCTGACTTTC. Translated: CASSQYGTGGSSGANVLTF.

The gene calls are TRBV24-1 and TRBJ2-1, with TRBD2 identical over 8 bases. CDR3 size: 15 residues. The germline gives CDR1 KGHDR, CDR2 SFDVKD. After removal of 4 bases from V and 5 bases from J, the junction contained 6 bases not matched to a gene. The CDR3 spells CATSEPGGLNNEQFF. The CDR3, as DNA: TGTGCCACCAGTGAGCCGGGGGGGCTTAACAATGAGCAGTTCTTC.

The V call is TRBV28, the J call TRBJ2-7; D remains ambiguous. The V gene's germline CDR1 is MDHEN and CDR2 SYDVKM. Trimming left V 6 bases short and J 2 bases short, with 11 bases between. The CDR3 spans 13 residues. The CDR3 loop is CASRRTVPYEQYF. CDR3 in DNA: TGTGCCAGCAGACGGACCGTCCCCTACGAGCAGTACTTC.

The chain is built from TRBV4-2 and TRBJ1-1, with D possibly matching TRBD1 (5 bases). Germline V gene data show CDR1 as LGHNA and CDR2 as YNFKEQ. This CDR3 contains 12 residues. Trimming took off 6 bases at V and 14 bases at J, with 19 bases between the two ends. The chain's CDR3 is CASSLGDTRGFF. The CDR3 nucleotides read TGTGCCAGCAGTCTAGGGGATACCAGAGGCTTCTTT.

The rearrangement joins TRBV5-4 to TRBJ1-1; D remains unclear. Germline lookup yields CDR1 SGHNT and CDR2 YYREEE (reference sequence). The CDR3 runs to 13 residues. The V and J ends lost 3 bases and 1 base respectively, with 7 bases between them. CDR3 protein: CASSSTANTEAFF. The DNA of the CDR3 is TGTGCCAGCAGCTCGACCGCGAACACTGAAGCTTTCTTT.

The chain has TRBV6-2 or TRBV6-3 and TRBJ2-1; 10 nucleotides align to TRBD2. The CDR3 covers 17 residues. Trimming at V came to 1 base and at J to 0 bases, leaving 3 bases not matched to a gene. Germline lookup yields CDR1 MNHEY and CDR2 SVGEGT. CDR3 in DNA: TGTGCCAGCAGTTACTACGCTAGCGGGAGCTCCTACAATGAGCAGTTCTTC. Amino acid sequence: CASSYYASGSSYNEQFF.

This clone was seen more than once but under ten times. The chain has TRBV5-8 and TRBJ1-3; tentative D call: TRBD1 (6 bases). The CDR3 has 15 amino acids. The V gene's germline CDR1 is SGHTS and CDR2 YDEGEE. V was shortened by 5 bases and J by 1 base, with 13 bases between the two germline ends. CDR3 nucleotides: TGTGCCAGCAGTTTTGACAGGTTATCTGGAAACACCATATATTTT. It is translated as CASSFDRLSGNTIYF.

The V gene is TRBV2, the J gene TRBJ2-7; TRBD2 aligns across 9 bases. The CDR3 has 17 residues. Looked up from germline, CDR1 is SNHLY and CDR2 is FYNNEI. The ends lost 0 bases at V and 3 bases at J; junction bases unmatched: 9. CDR3 sequence (DNA): TGTGCCAGCAGTGAAGCGCTCGGGCTAGCGGGATACTACGAGCAGTACTTC. Translated, it gives CASSEALGLAGYYEQYF.

The genes are TRBV21-1 and TRBJ2-1; the D call in the table, TRBD1, was not verified against the DNA. TRBV21-1 is a recognized pseudogene. The CDR3 consists of 15 residues. CDR3 DNA sequence: TGTGCCAGCAGCAAAGGCGGGACAGGGGGCTTTGAGCAGTTCTTC. Translated, it gives CASSKGGTGGFEQFF.